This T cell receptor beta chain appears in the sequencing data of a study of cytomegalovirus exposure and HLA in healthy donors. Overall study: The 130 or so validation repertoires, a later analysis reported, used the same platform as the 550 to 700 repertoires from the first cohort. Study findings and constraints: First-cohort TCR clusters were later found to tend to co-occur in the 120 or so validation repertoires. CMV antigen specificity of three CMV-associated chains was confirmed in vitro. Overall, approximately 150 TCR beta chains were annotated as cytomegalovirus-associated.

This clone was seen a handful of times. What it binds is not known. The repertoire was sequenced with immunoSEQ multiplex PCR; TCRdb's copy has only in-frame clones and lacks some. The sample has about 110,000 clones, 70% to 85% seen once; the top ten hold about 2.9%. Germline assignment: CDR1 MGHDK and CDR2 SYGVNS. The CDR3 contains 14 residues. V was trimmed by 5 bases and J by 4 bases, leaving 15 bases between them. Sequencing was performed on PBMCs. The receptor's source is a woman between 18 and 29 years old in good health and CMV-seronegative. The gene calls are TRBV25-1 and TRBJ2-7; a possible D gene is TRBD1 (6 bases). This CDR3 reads CASSITDRTYEQYF. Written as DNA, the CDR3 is TGTGCCAGCAGTATAACGGACAGAACTTACGAGCAGTACTTC.